This TCR beta chain came from a study of identical twins. This clonotype was recorded at least ten times. Each CDR3 protein gets one entry after TCRdb re-called the 5' RACE reads with MiXCR. The sample holds approximately 700,000 distinct CDR3 sequences, around 6% seen once. The origin of this receptor is a man aged 18 to 29 in good health. The specimen sequenced was naive T cells sorted from blood.

For the CDR3, the DNA is TGTGCCAGCAGTTTTGGGCGGGAGGGCCGGAAGACGCAGTATTTT. Translated, it gives CASSFGREGRKTQYF. The rearrangement joins TRBV6-5 to TRBJ2-3; 9 bases agree with TRBD2. Trimming removed 4 bases from V and 9 bases from J; junction bases left unmatched: 11. CDR3 length: 15 residues. CDR1 and CDR2 from the germline V gene are MNHEY and SVGAGI.